This T cell receptor beta chain appears in the sequencing data of a study of CD8 T cells in Susac syndrome. Random hexamers were used to reverse transcribe an amount of about 0.5 to 1 ug RNA. Each CDR3 protein gets one entry after TCRdb re-called the immunoSEQ multiplex PCR reads with MiXCR. The data contain fewer than 350,000 distinct CDR3 sequences, about 88% of them singletons. Germline V gene sequence: CDR1 LNHDA, CDR2 SQIVND (reference sequence). The CDR3 contains 15 residues. V lost 1 base to trimming and J lost 5 bases, with 14 bases between them. The rearrangement joins TRBV19 to TRBJ2-5; the D gene is possibly TRBD2 (6 bases). This sequence was found in a human donor with multiple sclerosis. The sequenced sample was CD8+ T cells from PBMCs. In DNA, the CDR3 is TGTGCCAGTAGTATAGGAGGGACGGGAGTGGAGACCCAGTACTTC. Protein: CASSIGGTGVETQYF.